The text below deals with one T cell receptor beta chain. The entry originates in a study of blood T cell repertoires in COVID-19. Study-wide context: The United States, Italy and Spain supplied acute and convalescent COVID-19 samples.

Repertoires were generated with immunoSEQ multiplex PCR, while TCRdb's copy carries only in-frame clones and drops some. The profile shows roughly 130,000 clones, 80% to 90% of them singletons. Germline V gene lookup returns CDR1 MNHEY and CDR2 SVGAGI. The CDR3 extends over 15 amino acids. The V segment lost 5 bases and the J segment 1 base; nucleotides outside the gene matches: 8. Participants were aged about 18 to 95 years, lived in around 22 US areas, and enrolled virtually. The study assigned cohorts using participant-reported clinical history. This chain joins TRBV6-5 and TRBJ2-7, with 7 bases lining up with TRBD1. This sequence originates from a woman between 50 and 59 years old with acute COVID-19. The sequenced sample was PBMCs or T cells enriched from blood (not recorded which). This CDR3 reads CASSRDQGESYEQYF. Written as DNA, the CDR3 is TGTGCCAGCAGTCGGGACCAGGGGGAGTCCTACGAGCAGTACTTC.